Sequencing of this T cell receptor beta chain was carried out in a study of T cell changes during pregnancy in multiple sclerosis. Notes on this clone: One end of the junction varies from germline; a read error may be responsible.

Germline CDR1 reads LGHNA; CDR2 reads YNFKEQ. The CDR3 sequence is 16 residues long. This table comes from immunoSEQ multiplex PCR, and its TCRdb copy is limited to in-frame clones, with some not included. The sample lists 74,000 or so clones, approximately 94% occurring once. The TCR was taken from a female donor with multiple sclerosis, enrolled in a pregnancy study. V usage is TRBV4-2 and J usage is TRBJ2-1, with 9 bases lining up with TRBD2. The sequencing here drew on CD4+ T cells from peripheral blood mononuclear cells, taken before pregnancy. The CDR3 DNA follows: TGTGCCAGCAGCCCTAGGGGGACTAGCTCCCACAATGAGCAGTTCTTC. Its translation: CASSPRGTSSHNEQFF.